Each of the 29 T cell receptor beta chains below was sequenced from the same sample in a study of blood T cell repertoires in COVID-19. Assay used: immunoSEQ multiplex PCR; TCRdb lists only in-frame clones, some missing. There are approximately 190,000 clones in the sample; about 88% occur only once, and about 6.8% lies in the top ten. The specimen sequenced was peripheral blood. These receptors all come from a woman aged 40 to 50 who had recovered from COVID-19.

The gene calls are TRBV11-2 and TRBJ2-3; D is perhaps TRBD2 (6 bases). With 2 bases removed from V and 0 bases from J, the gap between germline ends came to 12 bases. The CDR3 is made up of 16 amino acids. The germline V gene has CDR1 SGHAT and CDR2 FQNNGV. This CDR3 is CASSLKPGLSTDTQYF. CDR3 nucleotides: TGTGCCAGCAGCTTAAAGCCGGGACTCAGCACAGATACGCAGTATTTT.

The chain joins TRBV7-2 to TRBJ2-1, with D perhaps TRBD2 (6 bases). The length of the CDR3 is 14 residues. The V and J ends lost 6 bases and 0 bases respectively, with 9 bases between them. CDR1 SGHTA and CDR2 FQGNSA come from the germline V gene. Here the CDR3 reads CASRGRNSYNEQFF. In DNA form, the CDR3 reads TGTGCCAGCAGGGGGAGGAACTCCTACAATGAGCAGTTCTTC.

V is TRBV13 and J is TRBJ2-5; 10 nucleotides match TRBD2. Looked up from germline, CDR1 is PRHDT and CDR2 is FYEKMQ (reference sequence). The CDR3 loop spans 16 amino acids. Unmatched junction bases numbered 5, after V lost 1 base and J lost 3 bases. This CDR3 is CASSLVGLAGEETQYF. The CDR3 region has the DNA TGTGCCAGCAGCTTAGTTGGGCTAGCGGGAGAAGAGACCCAGTACTTC.

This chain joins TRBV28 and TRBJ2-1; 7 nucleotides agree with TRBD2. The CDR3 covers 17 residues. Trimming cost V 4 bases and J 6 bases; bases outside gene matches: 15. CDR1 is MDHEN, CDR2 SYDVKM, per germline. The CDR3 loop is CASSSDRLVGGSNEQFF. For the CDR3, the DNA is TGTGCCAGCAGTTCCGATAGACTCGTCGGGGGGAGCAATGAGCAGTTCTTC. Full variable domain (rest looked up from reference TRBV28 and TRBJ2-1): DVKVTQSSRYLVKRTGEKVFLECVQDMDHENMFWYRQDPGLGLRLIYFSYDVKMKEKGDIPEGYSVSREKKERFSLILESASTNQTSMYLCASSSDRLVGGSNEQFFGPGTRLTVL.

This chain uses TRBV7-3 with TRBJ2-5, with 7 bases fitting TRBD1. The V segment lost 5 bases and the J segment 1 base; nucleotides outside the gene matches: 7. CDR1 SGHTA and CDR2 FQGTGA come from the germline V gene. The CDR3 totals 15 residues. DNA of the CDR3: TGTGCCAGCAGCATTGACGGGACAGCCCAAGAGACCCAGTACTTC. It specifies CASSIDGTAQETQYF.

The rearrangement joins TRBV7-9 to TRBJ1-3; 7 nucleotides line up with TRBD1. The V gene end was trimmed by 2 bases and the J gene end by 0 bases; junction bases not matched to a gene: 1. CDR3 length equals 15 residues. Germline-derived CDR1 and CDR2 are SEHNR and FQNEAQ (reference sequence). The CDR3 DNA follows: TGTGCCAGCAGCTTAAACAGGGGCTCTGGAAACACCATATATTTT. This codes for CASSLNRGSGNTIYF.

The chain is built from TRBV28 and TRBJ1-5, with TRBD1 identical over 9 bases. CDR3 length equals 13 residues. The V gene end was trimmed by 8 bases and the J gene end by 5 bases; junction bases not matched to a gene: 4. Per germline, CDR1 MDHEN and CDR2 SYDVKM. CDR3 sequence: CASGQGTHQPQHF. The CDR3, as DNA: TGTGCCAGCGGACAGGGGACCCATCAGCCCCAGCATTTT.

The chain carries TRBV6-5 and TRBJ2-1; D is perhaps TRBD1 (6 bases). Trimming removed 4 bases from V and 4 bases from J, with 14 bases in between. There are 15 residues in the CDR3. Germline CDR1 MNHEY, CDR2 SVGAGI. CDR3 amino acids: CASSSVGAQYNEQFF. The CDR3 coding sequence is TGTGCCAGCAGTTCGGTGGGGGCACAGTACAATGAGCAGTTCTTC.

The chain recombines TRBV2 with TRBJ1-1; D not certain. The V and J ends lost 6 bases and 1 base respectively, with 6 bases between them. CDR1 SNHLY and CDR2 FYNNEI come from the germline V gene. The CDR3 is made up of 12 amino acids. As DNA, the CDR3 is TGTGCCAGCAGGGGCGAGAACACTGAAGCTTTCTTT. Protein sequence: CASRGENTEAFF.

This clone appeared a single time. The CDR3 DNA reads TGTGCCAGCATAGGACTAAGCACAGATACGCAGTATTTT. Protein product: CASIGLSTDTQYF. The chain is built from TRBV6-5 and TRBJ2-3, with D perhaps matching TRBD2 (6 bases). The CDR3 length is 13 residues. V was pared by 7 bases and J by 0 bases, with 8 bases between. Germline CDR1 and CDR2: MNHEY and SVGAGI.

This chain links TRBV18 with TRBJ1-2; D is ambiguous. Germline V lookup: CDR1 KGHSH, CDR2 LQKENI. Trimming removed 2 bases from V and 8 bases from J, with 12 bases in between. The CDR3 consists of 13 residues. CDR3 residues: CASSPTALEGYTF. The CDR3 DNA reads TGTGCCAGCTCACCAACCGCCCTGGAGGGCTACACCTTC.

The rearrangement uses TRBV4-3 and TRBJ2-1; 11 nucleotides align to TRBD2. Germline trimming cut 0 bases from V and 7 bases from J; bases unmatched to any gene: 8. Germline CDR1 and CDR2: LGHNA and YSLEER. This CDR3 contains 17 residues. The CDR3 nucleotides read TGCGCCAGCAGCCAAGATCCCACTAGCGGGAGTTGGAATGAGCAGTTCTTC. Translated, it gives CASSQDPTSGSWNEQFF.

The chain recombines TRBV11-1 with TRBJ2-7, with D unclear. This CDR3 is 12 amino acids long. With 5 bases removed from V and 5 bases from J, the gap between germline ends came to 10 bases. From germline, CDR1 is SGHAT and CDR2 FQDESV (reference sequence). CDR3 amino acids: CASSPLVDEQYF. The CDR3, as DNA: TGTGCCAGCAGCCCCCTCGTCGACGAGCAGTACTTC.

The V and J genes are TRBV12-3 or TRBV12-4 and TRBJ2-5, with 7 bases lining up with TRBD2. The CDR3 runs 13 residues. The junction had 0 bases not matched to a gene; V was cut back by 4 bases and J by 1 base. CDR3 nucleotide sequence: TGTGCCAGCAGTTGGACTAGCCAAGAGACCCAGTACTTC. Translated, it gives CASSWTSQETQYF.

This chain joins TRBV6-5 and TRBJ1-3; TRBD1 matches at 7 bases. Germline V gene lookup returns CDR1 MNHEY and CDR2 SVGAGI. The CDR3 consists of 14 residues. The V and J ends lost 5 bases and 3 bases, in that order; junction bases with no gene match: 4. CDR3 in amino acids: CASSPQGNGNTIYF. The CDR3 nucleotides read TGTGCCAGCAGTCCACAGGGGAATGGAAACACCATATATTTT.

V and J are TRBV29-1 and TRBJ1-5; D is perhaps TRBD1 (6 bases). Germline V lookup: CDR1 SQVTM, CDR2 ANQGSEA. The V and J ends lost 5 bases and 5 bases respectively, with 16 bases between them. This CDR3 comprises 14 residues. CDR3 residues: CSVLTGYPYQPQHF. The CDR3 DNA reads TGCAGCGTTCTCACAGGGTATCCTTATCAGCCCCAGCATTTT. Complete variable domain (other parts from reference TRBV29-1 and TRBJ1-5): SAVISQKPSRDICQRGTSLTIQCQVDSQVTMMFWYRQQPGQSLTLIATANQGSEATYESGFVIDKFPISRPNLTFSTLTVSNMSPEDSSIYLCSVLTGYPYQPQHFGDGTRLSIL.

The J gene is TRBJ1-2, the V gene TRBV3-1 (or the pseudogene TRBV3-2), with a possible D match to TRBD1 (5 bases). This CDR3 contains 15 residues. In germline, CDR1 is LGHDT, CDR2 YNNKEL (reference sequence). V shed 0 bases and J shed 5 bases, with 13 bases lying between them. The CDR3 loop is CASSQDSTGSYGYTF. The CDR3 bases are TGTGCCAGCAGCCAAGATAGCACAGGATCATATGGCTACACCTTC.

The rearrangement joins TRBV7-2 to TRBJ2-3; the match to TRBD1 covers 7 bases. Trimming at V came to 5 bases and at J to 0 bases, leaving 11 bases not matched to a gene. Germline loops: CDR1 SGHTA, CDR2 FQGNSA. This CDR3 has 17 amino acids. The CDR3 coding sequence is TGTGCCAGCAGCAGAGCCCCACAGGGGCGTAGCACAGATACGCAGTATTTT. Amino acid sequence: CASSRAPQGRSTDTQYF.

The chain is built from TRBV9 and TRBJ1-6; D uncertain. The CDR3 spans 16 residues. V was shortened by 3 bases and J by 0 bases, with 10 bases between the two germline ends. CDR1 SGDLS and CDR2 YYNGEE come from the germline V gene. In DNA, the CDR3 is TGTGCCAGCAGCGCCTCAGGAGGCTCCTATAATTCACCCCTCCACTTT. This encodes CASSASGGSYNSPLHF. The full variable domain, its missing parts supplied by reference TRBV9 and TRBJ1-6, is DSGVTQTPKHLITATGQRVTLRCSPRSGDLSVYWYQQSLDQGLQFLIQYYNGEERAKGNILERFSAQQFPDLHSELNLSSLELGDSALYFCASSASGGSYNSPLHFGNGTRLTVT.

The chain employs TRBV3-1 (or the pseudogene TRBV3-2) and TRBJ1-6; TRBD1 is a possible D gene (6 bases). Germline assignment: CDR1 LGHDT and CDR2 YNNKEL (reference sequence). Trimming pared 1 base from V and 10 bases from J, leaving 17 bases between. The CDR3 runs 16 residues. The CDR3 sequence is CASSQVPTRGDSPLHF. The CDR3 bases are TGTGCCAGCAGCCAAGTCCCCACCAGGGGAGACTCACCCCTCCACTTT.

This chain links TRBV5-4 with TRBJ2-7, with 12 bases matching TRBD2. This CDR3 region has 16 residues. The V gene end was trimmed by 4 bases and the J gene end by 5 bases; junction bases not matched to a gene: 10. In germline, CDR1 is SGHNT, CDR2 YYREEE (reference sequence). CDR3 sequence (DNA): TGTGCCAGCAGCACCGGGACTAGCGGGTTTCCGGACGAGCAGTACTTC. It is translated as CASSTGTSGFPDEQYF.

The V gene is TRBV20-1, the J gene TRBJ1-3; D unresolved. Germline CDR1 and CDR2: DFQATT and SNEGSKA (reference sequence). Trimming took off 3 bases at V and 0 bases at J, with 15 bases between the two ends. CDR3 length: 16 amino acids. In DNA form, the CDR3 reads TGCAGTGCTAGTCCCCGTGCGGTGGTCTCTGGAAACACCATATATTTT. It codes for CSASPRAVVSGNTIYF.

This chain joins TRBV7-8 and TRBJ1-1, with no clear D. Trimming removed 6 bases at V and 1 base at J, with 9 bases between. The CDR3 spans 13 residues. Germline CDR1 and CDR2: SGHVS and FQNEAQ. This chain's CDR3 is CASRRTENTEAFF. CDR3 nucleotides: TGTGCCAGCAGACGAACAGAGAACACTGAAGCTTTCTTT.

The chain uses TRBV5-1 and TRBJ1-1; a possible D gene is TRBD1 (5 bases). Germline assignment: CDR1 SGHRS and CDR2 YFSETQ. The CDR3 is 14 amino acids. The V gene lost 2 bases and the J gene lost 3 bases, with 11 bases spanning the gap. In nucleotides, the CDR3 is TGCGCCAGCAGCTTCGGGGGTCAAGACACTGAAGCTTTCTTT. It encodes CASSFGGQDTEAFF.

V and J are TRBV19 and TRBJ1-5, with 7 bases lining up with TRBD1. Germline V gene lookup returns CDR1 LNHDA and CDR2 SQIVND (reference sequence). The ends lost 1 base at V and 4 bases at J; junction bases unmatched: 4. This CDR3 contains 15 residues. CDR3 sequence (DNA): TGTGCCAGTAGTATAGGTCGACAGGGTAATCAGCCCCAGCATTTT. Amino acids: CASSIGRQGNQPQHF.

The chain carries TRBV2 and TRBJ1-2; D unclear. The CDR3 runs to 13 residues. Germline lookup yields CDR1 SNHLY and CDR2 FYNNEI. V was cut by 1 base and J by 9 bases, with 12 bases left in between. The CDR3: CASSEGLRGSYTF. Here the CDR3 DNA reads TGTGCCAGCAGTGAAGGTCTAAGAGGGAGCTACACCTTC.

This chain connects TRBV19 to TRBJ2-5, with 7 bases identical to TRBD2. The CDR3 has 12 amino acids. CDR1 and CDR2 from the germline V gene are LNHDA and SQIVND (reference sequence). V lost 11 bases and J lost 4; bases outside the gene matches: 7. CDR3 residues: CAVGRAGETQYF. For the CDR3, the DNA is TGTGCCGTTGGGAGGGCCGGAGAGACCCAGTACTTC.

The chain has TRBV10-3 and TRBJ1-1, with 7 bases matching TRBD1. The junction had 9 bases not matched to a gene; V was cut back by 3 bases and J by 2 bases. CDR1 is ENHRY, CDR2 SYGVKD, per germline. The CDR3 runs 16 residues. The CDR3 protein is CAISEMFGTANTEAFF. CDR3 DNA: TGTGCCATCAGTGAAATGTTTGGGACAGCAAACACTGAAGCTTTCTTT.

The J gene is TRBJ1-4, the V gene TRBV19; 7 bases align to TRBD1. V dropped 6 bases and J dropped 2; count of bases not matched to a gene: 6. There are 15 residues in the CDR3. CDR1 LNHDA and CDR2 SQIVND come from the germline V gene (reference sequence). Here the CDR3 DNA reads TGTGCCAGTAGAAGACAGGGTGCGACTAATGAAAAACTGTTTTTT. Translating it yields CASRRQGATNEKLFF. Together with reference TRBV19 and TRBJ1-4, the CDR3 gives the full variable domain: DGGITQSPKYLFRKEGQNVTLSCEQNLNHDAMYWYRQDPGQGLRLIYYSQIVNDFQKGDIAEGYSVSREKKESFPLTVTSAQKNPTAFYLCASRRQGATNEKLFFGSGTQLSVL.